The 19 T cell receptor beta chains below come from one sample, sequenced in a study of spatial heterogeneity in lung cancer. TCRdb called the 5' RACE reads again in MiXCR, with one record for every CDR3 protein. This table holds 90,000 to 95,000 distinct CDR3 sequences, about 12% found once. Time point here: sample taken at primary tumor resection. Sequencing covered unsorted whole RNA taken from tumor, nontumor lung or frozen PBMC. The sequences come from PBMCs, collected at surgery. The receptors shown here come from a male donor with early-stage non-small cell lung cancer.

In DNA, the CDR3 is TGCGCCAGCAGCCGAAGCGGAATTCAAGAGACCCAGTACTTC. Translation: CASSRSGIQETQYF. The chain recombines TRBV4-3 with TRBJ2-5; maybe TRBD2 (5 bases). CDR3 length: 14 amino acids. Trimming took off 4 bases at V and 2 bases at J, with 11 bases between the two ends. Germline V CDR1 and CDR2: LGHNA, YSLEER.

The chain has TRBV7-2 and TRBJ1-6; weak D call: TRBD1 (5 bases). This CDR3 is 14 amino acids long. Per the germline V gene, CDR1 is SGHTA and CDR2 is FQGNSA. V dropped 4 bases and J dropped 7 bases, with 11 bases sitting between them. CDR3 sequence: CASSSGGLNSPLHF. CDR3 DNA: TGTGCCAGCAGCTCCGGGGGGTTGAATTCACCCCTCCACTTT. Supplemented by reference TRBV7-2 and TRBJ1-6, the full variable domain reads GAGVSQSPSNKVTEKGKDVELRCDPISGHTALYWYRQSLGQGLEFLIYFQGNSAPDKSGLPSDRFSAERTGGSVSTLTIQRTQQEDSAVYLCASSSGGLNSPLHFGNGTRLTVT.

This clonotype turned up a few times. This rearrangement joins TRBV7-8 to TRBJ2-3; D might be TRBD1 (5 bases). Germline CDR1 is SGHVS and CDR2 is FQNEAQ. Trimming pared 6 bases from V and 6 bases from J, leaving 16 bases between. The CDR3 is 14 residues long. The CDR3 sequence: CASRIGARDDTQYF. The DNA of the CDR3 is TGTGCCAGCAGGATAGGGGCCCGAGACGATACGCAGTATTTT.

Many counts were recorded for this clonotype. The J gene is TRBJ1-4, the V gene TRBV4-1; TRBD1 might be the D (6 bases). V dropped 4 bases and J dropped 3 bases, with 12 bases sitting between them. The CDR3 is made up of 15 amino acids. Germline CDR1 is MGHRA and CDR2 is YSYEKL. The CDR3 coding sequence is TGCGCCAGCAGCCGCGCGGGGGCGGCTAATGAAAAACTGTTTTTT. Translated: CASSRAGAANEKLFF.

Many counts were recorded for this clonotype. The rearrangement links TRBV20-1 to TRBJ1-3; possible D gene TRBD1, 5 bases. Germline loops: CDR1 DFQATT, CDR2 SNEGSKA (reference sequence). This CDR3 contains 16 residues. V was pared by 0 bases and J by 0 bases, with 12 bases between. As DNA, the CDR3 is TGCAGTGCTAGAGATGGGGGGGTTGACTCTGGAAACACCATATATTTT. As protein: CSARDGGVDSGNTIYF.

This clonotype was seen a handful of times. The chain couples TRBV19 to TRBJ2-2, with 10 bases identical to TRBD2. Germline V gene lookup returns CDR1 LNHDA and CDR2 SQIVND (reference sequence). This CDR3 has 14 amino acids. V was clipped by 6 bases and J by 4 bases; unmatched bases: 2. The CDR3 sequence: CASRPSGGTGELFF. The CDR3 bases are TGTGCCAGTAGGCCTAGCGGGGGCACCGGGGAGCTGTTTTTT.

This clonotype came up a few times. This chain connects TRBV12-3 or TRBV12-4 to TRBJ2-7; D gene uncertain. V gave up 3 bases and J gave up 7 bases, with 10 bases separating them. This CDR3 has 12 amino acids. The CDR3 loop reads CASSFTGAEQYF. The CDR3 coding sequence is TGTGCCAGCAGTTTTACCGGCGCTGAGCAGTACTTC.

CDR3 DNA sequence: TGTGCCAGCAGCCCTAGAGGGGGCCGGACGGCCAAAAACATTCAGTACTTC. Translation gives CASSPRGGRTAKNIQYF. V and J are TRBV7-9 and TRBJ2-4; TRBD1 agrees at 7 bases. V shed 5 bases, J shed 1 base, and the junction held 11 bases outside the gene matches. The germline V gene encodes CDR1 SEHNR and CDR2 FQNEAQ (reference sequence). The CDR3 contains 17 residues.

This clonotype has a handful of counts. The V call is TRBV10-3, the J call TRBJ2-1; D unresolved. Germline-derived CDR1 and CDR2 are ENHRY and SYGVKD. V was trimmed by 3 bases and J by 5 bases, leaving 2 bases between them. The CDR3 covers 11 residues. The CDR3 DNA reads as TGTGCCATCAGTGACAACAATGAGCAGTTCTTC. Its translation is CAISDNNEQFF.

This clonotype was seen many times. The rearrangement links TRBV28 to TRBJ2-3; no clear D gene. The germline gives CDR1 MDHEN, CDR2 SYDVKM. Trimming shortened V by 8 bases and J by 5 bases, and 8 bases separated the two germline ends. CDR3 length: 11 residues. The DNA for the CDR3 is TGTGCCAGCCCTAAAGGAGATACGCAGTATTTT. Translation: CASPKGDTQYF. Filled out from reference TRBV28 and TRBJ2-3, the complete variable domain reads DVKVTQSSRYLVKRTGEKVFLECVQDMDHENMFWYRQDPGLGLRLIYFSYDVKMKEKGDIPEGYSVSREKKERFSLILESASTNQTSMYLCASPKGDTQYFGPGTRLTVL.

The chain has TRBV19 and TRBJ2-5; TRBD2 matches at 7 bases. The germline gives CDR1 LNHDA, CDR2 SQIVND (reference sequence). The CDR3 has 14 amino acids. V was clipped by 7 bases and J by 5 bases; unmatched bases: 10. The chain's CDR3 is CASKERGGRETQYF. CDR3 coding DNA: TGTGCCAGTAAGGAGCGGGGCGGACGGGAGACCCAGTACTTC.

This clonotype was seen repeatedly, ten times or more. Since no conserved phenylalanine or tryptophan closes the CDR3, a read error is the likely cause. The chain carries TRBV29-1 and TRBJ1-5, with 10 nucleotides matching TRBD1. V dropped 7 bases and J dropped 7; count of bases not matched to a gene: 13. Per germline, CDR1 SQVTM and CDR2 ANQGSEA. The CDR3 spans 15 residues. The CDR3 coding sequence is TGCAGCGCTATTACGACAGGGGGCGAAAGACAGCCCCAGCATTCT. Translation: CSAITTGGERQPQHS.

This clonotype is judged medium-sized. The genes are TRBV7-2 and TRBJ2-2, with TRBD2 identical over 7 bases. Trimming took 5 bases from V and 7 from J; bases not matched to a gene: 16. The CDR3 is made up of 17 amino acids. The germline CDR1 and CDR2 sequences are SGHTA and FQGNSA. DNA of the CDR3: TGTGCCAGCAGCCTTAGGAGGACGCGGGAGTCCCTCGGGGAGCTGTTTTTT. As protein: CASSLRRTRESLGELFF. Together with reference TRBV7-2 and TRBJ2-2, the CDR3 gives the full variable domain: GAGVSQSPSNKVTEKGKDVELRCDPISGHTALYWYRQSLGQGLEFLIYFQGNSAPDKSGLPSDRFSAERTGGSVSTLTIQRTQQEDSAVYLCASSLRRTRESLGELFFGEGSRLTVL.

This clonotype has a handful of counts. The CDR3 nucleotides read TGTGCCAGCAGTCCACGGACAGGGGTGCTACCCCTCCACTTT. This encodes CASSPRTGVLPLHF. This rearrangement joins TRBV28 to TRBJ1-6, with TRBD1 matching 9 bases. Germline V gene lookup returns CDR1 MDHEN and CDR2 SYDVKM. The V and J ends lost 5 bases and 12 bases, in that order; junction bases with no gene match: 8. This CDR3 region has 14 residues.

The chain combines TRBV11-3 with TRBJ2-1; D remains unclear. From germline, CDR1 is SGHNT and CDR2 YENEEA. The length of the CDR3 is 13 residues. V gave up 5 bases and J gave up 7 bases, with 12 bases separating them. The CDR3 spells CASSVNSKNEQFF. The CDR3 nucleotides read TGTGCCAGCAGCGTAAACAGCAAGAATGAGCAGTTCTTC.

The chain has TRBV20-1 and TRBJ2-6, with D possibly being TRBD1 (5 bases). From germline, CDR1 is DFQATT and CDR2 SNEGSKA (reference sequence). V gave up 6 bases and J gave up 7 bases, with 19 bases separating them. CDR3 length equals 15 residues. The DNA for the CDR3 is TGCAGTGCCCCAGATACCAGGGTGGGAGCCAACGTCCTGACTTTC. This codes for CSAPDTRVGANVLTF.

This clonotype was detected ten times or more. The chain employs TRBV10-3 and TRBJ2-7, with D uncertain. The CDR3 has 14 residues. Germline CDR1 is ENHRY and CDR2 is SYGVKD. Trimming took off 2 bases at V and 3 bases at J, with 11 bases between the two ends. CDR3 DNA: TGTGCCATCAGTGAGGACAAGGACGTCTACGAGCAGTACTTC. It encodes CAISEDKDVYEQYF.

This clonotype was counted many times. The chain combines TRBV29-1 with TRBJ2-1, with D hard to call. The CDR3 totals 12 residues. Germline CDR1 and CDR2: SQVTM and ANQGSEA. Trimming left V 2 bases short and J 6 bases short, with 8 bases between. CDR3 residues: CSVERVVNEQFF. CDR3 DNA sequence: TGCAGCGTTGAAAGGGTTGTCAATGAGCAGTTCTTC.

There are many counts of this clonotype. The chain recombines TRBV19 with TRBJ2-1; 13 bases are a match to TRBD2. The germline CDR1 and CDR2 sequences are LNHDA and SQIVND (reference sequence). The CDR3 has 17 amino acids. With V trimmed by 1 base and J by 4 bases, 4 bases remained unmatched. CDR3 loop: CASSIGTSGGPYNEQFF. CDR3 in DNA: TGTGCCAGTAGTATAGGGACTAGCGGGGGCCCTTACAATGAGCAGTTCTTC.